The 24 T cell receptor beta chains below come from one sample, sequenced in a study of blood T cell repertoires in COVID-19. Data came from immunoSEQ multiplex PCR; TCRdb stores just in-frame clones and leaves some out. Of 100,000 to 150,000 clones listed, less than 90% are singletons. The sample taken for sequencing was peripheral blood. These receptors were collected from a man older than 75 with active or convalescent COVID-19.

In its sample, this clone was seen a few times. This chain joins TRBV5-1 and TRBJ2-1; the match to TRBD2 covers 9 bases. The CDR3 extends over 15 amino acids. Germline values: CDR1 SGHRS, CDR2 YFSETQ. Losses at the gene ends were 4 bases for V and 7 bases for J; bases not matched to a gene: 9. Here the CDR3 reads CASSPSVAGENEQFF. The CDR3 nucleotides are TGCGCCAGCAGCCCCTCGGTAGCGGGGGAGAATGAGCAGTTCTTC.

The J gene is TRBJ1-2, the V gene TRBV3-1 (or the pseudogene TRBV3-2), with TRBD1 matching over 8 bases. The CDR3 consists of 13 residues. The germline gives CDR1 LGHDT, CDR2 YNNKEL (reference sequence). Losses at the gene ends were 7 bases for V and 6 bases for J; bases not matched to a gene: 7. CDR3 nucleotide sequence: TGTGCCAGCACCTCAGGGGGCGCGAATGGCTACACCTTC. It translates to CASTSGGANGYTF.

The chain joins TRBV27 to TRBJ2-1, with TRBD2 matching over 13 bases. Germline CDR1 and CDR2: MNHEY and SMNVEV (reference sequence). The CDR3 contains 18 residues. J was trimmed by 4 bases and V by 8 bases; bases with no gene match: 14. The DNA of the CDR3 is TGTGCCAGCCGGGTGGCAGGGACTAGCGGGATGTTTTACAATGAGCAGTTCTTC. Residues: CASRVAGTSGMFYNEQFF.

The chain joins TRBV9 to TRBJ1-2; tentative D call: TRBD1 (6 bases). The CDR3 is made up of 15 amino acids. Germline V gene sequence: CDR1 SGDLS, CDR2 YYNGEE. V was shortened by 2 bases and J by 8 bases, with 19 bases between the two germline ends. CDR3 sequence (DNA): TGTGCCAGCAGCGTTGATGGACTTGTCCAGGGGGGCTACACCTTC. Translating it yields CASSVDGLVQGGYTF. The complete variable domain, with remaining parts taken from reference TRBV9 and TRBJ1-2, reads DSGVTQTPKHLITATGQRVTLRCSPRSGDLSVYWYQQSLDQGLQFLIQYYNGEERAKGNILERFSAQQFPDLHSELNLSSLELGDSALYFCASSVDGLVQGGYTFGSGTRLTVV.

The rearrangement uses TRBV6-5 and TRBJ2-7; D remains ambiguous. This CDR3 spans 13 amino acids. The germline V gene encodes CDR1 MNHEY and CDR2 SVGAGI. V was shortened by 7 bases and J by 1 base, with 11 bases between the two germline ends. The CDR3 loop is CASIRIGSYEQYF. DNA for the CDR3: TGTGCCAGCATACGCATCGGGTCCTACGAGCAGTACTTC.

The V call is TRBV2, the J call TRBJ1-2; D is unresolved. The CDR3 loop spans 13 amino acids. Germline V gene lookup returns CDR1 SNHLY and CDR2 FYNNEI. Trimming left V 8 bases short and J 7 bases short, with 17 bases between. CDR3 sequence reads: CASRGEPPIGYTF. For the CDR3, the DNA is TGTGCCAGCCGCGGAGAGCCGCCCATTGGCTACACCTTC. Complete variable domain (other parts from reference TRBV2 and TRBJ1-2): EPEVTQTPSHQVTQMGQEVILRCVPISNHLYFYWYRQILGQKVEFLVSFYNNEISEKSEIFDDQFSVERPDGSNFTLKIRSTKLEDSAMYFCASRGEPPIGYTFGSGTRLTVV.

V usage is TRBV5-6 and J usage is TRBJ2-1, with a tentative D call TRBD2 (6 bases). The V gene lost 0 bases and the J gene lost 9 bases, with 16 bases spanning the gap. Germline V gene data show CDR1 as SGHDT and CDR2 as YYEEEE. This CDR3 has 15 amino acids. This chain's CDR3 is CASSLGGAGGSEQFF. CDR3 bases: TGTGCCAGCAGCTTGGGTGGGGCCGGGGGTAGTGAGCAGTTCTTC.

The chain links TRBV5-1 to TRBJ1-2; D not certain. Germline-derived CDR1 and CDR2 are SGHRS and YFSETQ. This CDR3 spans 15 amino acids. Trimming removed 0 bases from V and 7 bases from J, with 16 bases in between. The CDR3 DNA is TGCGCCAGCAGCTTGGGAGGCGGGTTTCTAGGTGGCTACACCTTC. Translating it yields CASSLGGGFLGGYTF.

This chain connects TRBV2 to TRBJ1-3, with a weak D call TRBD1 (6 bases). Germline-derived CDR1 and CDR2 are SNHLY and FYNNEI. Between the trimmed V and J ends, which lost 2 bases and 7 bases, there was a span of 9 bases. This CDR3 spans 13 amino acids. CDR3 bases: TGTGCCAGCAGTGAAACAGGGAAGAACACCATATATTTT. Its translation is CASSETGKNTIYF.

This clone was detected once. CDR3 DNA: TGTGCCAGCAGTTTAGCTCGCGCGGCTGAGCAGTTCTTC. As protein: CASSLARAAEQFF. This chain connects TRBV12-3 or TRBV12-4 to TRBJ2-1; D remains unclear. The CDR3 is 13 residues long. The V gene lost 0 bases and the J gene lost 9 bases, with 9 bases spanning the gap.

The J gene is TRBJ2-5, the V gene TRBV5-1; 11 nucleotides match TRBD1. The CDR3 totals 15 residues. V shed 2 bases, J shed 5 bases, and the junction held 5 bases outside the gene matches. Germline values: CDR1 SGHRS, CDR2 YFSETQ. The CDR3 DNA reads TGCGCCAGCAGCTTCGGACAGGGGGCTGGCGAGACCCAGTACTTC. It encodes CASSFGQGAGETQYF.

V and J are TRBV18 and TRBJ2-7, with TRBD1 as a possible D gene (6 bases). CDR1 is KGHSH, CDR2 LQKENI, per germline. This CDR3 is built from 13 residues. V was trimmed by 3 bases and J by 2 bases, leaving 8 bases between them. The CDR3 nucleotides read TGTGCCAGCTCACCCGGACAGCCCTACGAGCAGTACTTC. Its protein product is CASSPGQPYEQYF. Based on the CDR3 plus reference TRBV18 and TRBJ2-7, the full variable domain is NAGVMQNPRHLVRRRGQEARLRCSPMKGHSHVYWYRQLPEEGLKFMVYLQKENIIDESGMPKERFSAEFPKEGPSILRIQQVVRGDSAAYFCASSPGQPYEQYFGPGTRLTVT.

V is TRBV18 and J is TRBJ2-1; D uncertain. The CDR3 totals 13 residues. V gave up 0 bases and J gave up 12 bases, with 12 bases separating them. Looked up from germline, CDR1 is KGHSH and CDR2 is LQKENI. CDR3 amino acids: CASSPPVASGQFF. CDR3 sequence (DNA): TGTGCCAGCTCACCACCGGTAGCCTCGGGGCAGTTCTTC.

This chain links TRBV3-1 (or the pseudogene TRBV3-2) with TRBJ1-5; D uncertain. V gave up 0 bases and J gave up 5 bases, with 8 bases separating them. Germline loops: CDR1 LGHDT, CDR2 YNNKEL (reference sequence). The CDR3 spans 14 residues. CDR3 residues: CASSQDLNYQPQHF. The CDR3 DNA follows: TGTGCCAGCAGCCAAGACCTAAACTATCAGCCCCAGCATTTT.

This chain uses TRBV28 with TRBJ1-4, with TRBD1 matching 7 bases. The CDR3 length is 16 residues. CDR1 and CDR2 from the germline V gene are MDHEN and SYDVKM. The V and J ends lost 4 bases and 0 bases, in that order; junction bases with no gene match: 5. The CDR3 nucleotides read TGTGCCAGCAGTTCCAGGGGGTCCCCAACTAATGAAAAACTGTTTTTT. Amino acids: CASSSRGSPTNEKLFF.

This sequence joins TRBV7-2 and TRBJ2-1; D unclear. CDR1 and CDR2 from the germline V gene are SGHTA and FQGNSA. The CDR3 has 13 residues. Trimming removed 2 bases from V and 10 bases from J, with 12 bases in between. This CDR3 is CASSLISYGEQFF. The CDR3 coding sequence is TGTGCCAGCAGCTTAATCTCCTACGGGGAGCAGTTCTTC.

The chain joins TRBV20-1 to TRBJ2-3; 11 bases agree with TRBD2. In germline, CDR1 is DFQATT, CDR2 SNEGSKA (reference sequence). CDR3 size: 15 residues. With 3 bases clipped from V and 3 bases from J, the junction kept 5 bases outside the gene matches. The CDR3 here is CSASGGTSGTDTQYF. The DNA of the CDR3 is TGCAGTGCTAGTGGAGGGACTAGCGGAACAGATACGCAGTATTTT.

The rearrangement joins TRBV4-1 to TRBJ2-7; a weak D match, TRBD2 (5 bases). V was pared by 2 bases and J by 2 bases, with 13 bases between. The germline gives CDR1 MGHRA, CDR2 YSYEKL. The CDR3 covers 15 residues. Here the CDR3 reads CASSQSTNSAYEQYF. The CDR3 coding sequence is TGCGCCAGCAGCCAATCAACCAATAGCGCCTACGAGCAGTACTTC.

This clone was seen more than once but under ten times. The chain joins TRBV12-3 or TRBV12-4 to TRBJ1-2; D unclear. The CDR3 is 13 residues long. Deletions cut 3 bases from V and 0 bases from J, with 5 bases between. The CDR3 DNA follows: TGTGCCAGCAGTTTGGCCTCTAACTATGGCTACACCTTC. Protein: CASSLASNYGYTF.

This clone appeared once. The chain links TRBV2 to TRBJ2-5, with 8 bases lining up with TRBD1. The CDR3 has 15 residues. CDR1 is SNHLY and CDR2 is FYNNEI in the germline V gene. V was pared by 5 bases and J by 5 bases, with 10 bases of the junction left unmatched. The CDR3 loop is CASSIDRGMRETQYF. The CDR3 coding sequence is TGTGCCAGCAGTATAGACAGGGGAATGAGGGAGACCCAGTACTTC.

The V call is TRBV28, the J call TRBJ1-1, with TRBD1 matching 7 bases. V gave up 2 bases and J gave up 6 bases; unmatched junction bases: 6. The germline V gene has CDR1 MDHEN and CDR2 SYDVKM. The CDR3 totals 14 residues. The CDR3 DNA reads as TGTGCCAGCAGTTTAGTTGGTAGGGGGCCTGAAGCTTTCTTT. It yields the protein CASSLVGRGPEAFF.

This chain joins TRBV6-5 and TRBJ2-3; TRBD2 aligns across 12 bases. V dropped 9 bases and J dropped 7; count of bases not matched to a gene: 11. Germline V gene lookup returns CDR1 MNHEY and CDR2 SVGAGI. This CDR3 has 15 amino acids. The CDR3 nucleotides are TGTGCCAGTCTAGCGGGGGGGTTTGTCCGCAATACGCAGTATTTT. It yields the protein CASLAGGFVRNTQYF.

The CDR3 is CASSSRRGRNTEAFF. The CDR3 DNA reads as TGTGCCAGCAGTTCCCGAAGGGGCCGGAACACTGAAGCTTTCTTT. The chain carries TRBV6-2 or TRBV6-3 and TRBJ1-1; weak D call: TRBD1 (5 bases). The length of the CDR3 is 15 residues. Germline-derived CDR1 and CDR2 are MNHEY and SVGEGT. Trimming took off 4 bases at V and 1 base at J, with 13 bases between the two ends.

The chain combines TRBV5-1 with TRBJ1-2; 7 bases line up with TRBD1. Looked up from germline, CDR1 is SGHRS and CDR2 is YFSETQ. This CDR3 comprises 17 residues. V gave up 0 bases and J gave up 4 bases; unmatched junction bases: 12. The CDR3 is CASSLGASDRLGYGYTF. The CDR3 DNA reads TGCGCCAGCAGCTTGGGAGCGTCGGACAGGCTGGGCTATGGCTACACCTTC. Based on the CDR3 plus reference TRBV5-1 and TRBJ1-2, the full variable domain is KAGVTQTPRYLIKTRGQQVTLSCSPISGHRSVSWYQQTPGQGLQFLFEYFSETQRNKGNFPGRFSGRQFSNSRSEMNVSTLELGDSALYLCASSLGASDRLGYGYTFGSGTRLTVV.